A selection of T cell receptor beta chains follows, all from one sample in a study of blood T cell repertoires in COVID-19. Profiled with immunoSEQ multiplex PCR; TCRdb holds only in-frame clones, not every one. Found here are about 75,000 clones, approximately 90% of them singletons; the top ten hold roughly a fifth. The sample consisted of peripheral blood. The receptors derive from a human donor in a cohort sampled during active COVID-19. Both conserved end residues are part of each CDR3. Each record gives: clone size, D gene, V gene, J gene, CDR3 protein, CDR3 DNA. A D gene is named only where the DNA matches it firmly. Clone size, where shown, is once, few, many, or a class for clones that have expanded.

clone_size: -; d_call: -; v_call: TRBV28; j_call: TRBJ1-1; cdr3_aa: CASSTGPNTEAFF; cdr3_nt: TGTGCCAGCAGCACAGGGCCGAACACTGAAGCTTTCTTT
clone_size: once; d_call: TRBD1; v_call: TRBV25-1; j_call: TRBJ2-7; cdr3_aa: CASSKNRGRFHEQYF; cdr3_nt: TGTGCCAGCAGTAAAAACAGGGGGCGCTTCCACGAGCAGTACTTC
clone_size: -; d_call: TRBD2; v_call: TRBV11-3; j_call: TRBJ2-1; cdr3_aa: CASSLGTSGSLVF; cdr3_nt: TGTGCCAGCAGCTTGGGGACTAGCGGGAGTTTGGTCTTC
clone_size: -; d_call: -; v_call: TRBV6-5; j_call: TRBJ2-2; cdr3_aa: CASRALDPTGELFF; cdr3_nt: TGTGCCAGCAGAGCACTAGACCCCACCGGGGAGCTGTTTTTT
clone_size: -; d_call: -; v_call: TRBV28; j_call: TRBJ1-4; cdr3_aa: CASSPQGSREKLFF; cdr3_nt: TGTGCCAGCAGTCCTCAGGGTAGCCGCGAAAAACTGTTTTTT
clone_size: -; d_call: TRBD1; v_call: TRBV28; j_call: TRBJ1-1; cdr3_aa: CASSGTGTNTEAFF; cdr3_nt: TGTGCCAGCAGTGGGACAGGGACGAACACTGAAGCTTTCTTT
clone_size: once; d_call: -; v_call: TRBV5-6; j_call: TRBJ1-5; cdr3_aa: CASTVLQGVSNQPQHF; cdr3_nt: TGTGCCAGCACCGTTCTACAGGGTGTCAGCAATCAGCCCCAGCATTTT
clone_size: -; d_call: -; v_call: TRBV11-2; j_call: TRBJ1-1; cdr3_aa: CASQLNVWGAEAFF; cdr3_nt: TGTGCCAGCCAGCTTAATGTCTGGGGCGCTGAAGCTTTCTTT
clone_size: -; d_call: TRBD2; v_call: TRBV5-1; j_call: TRBJ2-3; cdr3_aa: CASSLPLAGGRDTQYF; cdr3_nt: TGCGCCAGCAGCTTACCACTAGCGGGGGGGCGTGATACGCAGTATTTT
clone_size: -; d_call: TRBD2; v_call: TRBV3-1/TRBV3-2; j_call: TRBJ2-3; cdr3_aa: CASSLSPLAGFSRTQYF; cdr3_nt: TGTGCCAGCAGCCTAAGCCCACTAGCGGGGTTCTCTCGAACGCAGTATTTT
clone_size: -; d_call: -; v_call: TRBV5-6; j_call: TRBJ1-3; cdr3_aa: CASSLAQGLPGNTIYF; cdr3_nt: TGTGCCAGCAGCTTGGCCCAGGGACTACCTGGAAACACCATATATTTT
clone_size: -; d_call: -; v_call: TRBV28; j_call: TRBJ1-2; cdr3_aa: CASSRQNYGYTF; cdr3_nt: TGTGCCAGCAGTCGACAGAACTATGGCTACACCTTC
clone_size: -; d_call: -; v_call: TRBV19; j_call: TRBJ1-6; cdr3_aa: CASSVDRFGSSPLHF; cdr3_nt: TGTGCCAGTAGCGTCGACAGGTTTGGGAGCTCACCCCTCCACTTT
clone_size: -; d_call: TRBD1; v_call: TRBV28; j_call: TRBJ2-7; cdr3_aa: CASSRQGYSYEQYF; cdr3_nt: TGTGCCAGCAGTAGACAGGGGTATTCCTACGAGCAGTACTTC
clone_size: -; d_call: TRBD2; v_call: TRBV6-5; j_call: TRBJ2-3; cdr3_aa: CASSYGGGLFTDTQYF; cdr3_nt: TGTGCCAGCAGTTATGGCGGGGGTTTATTCACAGATACGCAGTATTTT
clone_size: -; d_call: -; v_call: TRBV27; j_call: TRBJ2-1; cdr3_aa: CASSRPPQGSYNEQFF; cdr3_nt: TGTGCCAGCAGCCGGCCCCCACAGGGATCCTACAATGAGCAGTTCTTC
clone_size: -; d_call: -; v_call: TRBV24-1; j_call: TRBJ1-2; cdr3_aa: CATSDSQQTSGYTF; cdr3_nt: TGTGCCACCAGTGATTCGCAGCAAACTAGTGGCTACACCTTC
clone_size: -; d_call: -; v_call: TRBV5-6; j_call: TRBJ1-5; cdr3_aa: CASSLAGGGRQPQHF; cdr3_nt: TGTGCCAGCAGCTTGGCCGGGGGAGGGCGACAGCCCCAGCATTTT
clone_size: once; d_call: TRBD1; v_call: TRBV7-2; j_call: TRBJ2-5; cdr3_aa: CASSLDRGQVQTQYF; cdr3_nt: TGTGCCAGCAGCTTAGACAGGGGGCAGGTACAGACCCAGTACTTC
clone_size: -; d_call: -; v_call: TRBV5-6; j_call: TRBJ1-3; cdr3_aa: CASSELHVDPGNTIYF; cdr3_nt: TGTGCCAGCAGCGAACTACATGTCGACCCTGGAAACACCATATATTTT
clone_size: -; d_call: -; v_call: TRBV18; j_call: TRBJ1-2; cdr3_aa: CASSDGANYGYTF; cdr3_nt: TGTGCCAGCTCTGACGGAGCTAACTATGGCTACACCTTC
clone_size: -; d_call: -; v_call: TRBV5-1; j_call: TRBJ2-3; cdr3_aa: CASRAQTSADTQYF; cdr3_nt: TGCGCCAGCAGGGCTCAGACGAGCGCAGATACGCAGTATTTT
clone_size: -; d_call: TRBD2; v_call: TRBV19; j_call: TRBJ2-5; cdr3_aa: CASSSTPRGGFGETQYF; cdr3_nt: TGTGCCAGTAGTTCCACTCCCCGGGGGGGCTTTGGAGAGACCCAGTACTTC
clone_size: -; d_call: -; v_call: TRBV7-3; j_call: TRBJ2-3; cdr3_aa: CASSLVERRWGDTQYF; cdr3_nt: TGTGCCAGCAGCTTAGTCGAGCGGCGATGGGGAGATACGCAGTATTTT
clone_size: -; d_call: -; v_call: TRBV11-3; j_call: TRBJ2-4; cdr3_aa: CASSSDQGGKNIQYF; cdr3_nt: TGTGCCAGCAGCTCGGACCAGGGGGGTAAAAACATTCAGTACTTC
clone_size: -; d_call: TRBD1; v_call: TRBV5-1; j_call: TRBJ2-1; cdr3_aa: CASSSGQSYNEQFF; cdr3_nt: TGCGCCAGCAGCTCGGGACAGAGCTACAATGAGCAGTTCTTC
clone_size: few; d_call: TRBD1; v_call: TRBV19; j_call: TRBJ1-5; cdr3_aa: CASSKQGLSGNQPQHF; cdr3_nt: TGTGCCAGTAGCAAACAGGGGCTGTCGGGCAATCAGCCCCAGCATTTT
clone_size: -; d_call: TRBD1; v_call: TRBV7-8; j_call: TRBJ2-3; cdr3_aa: CASSPGTGWADTQYF; cdr3_nt: TGTGCCAGCAGCCCGGGGACAGGATGGGCAGATACGCAGTATTTT
clone_size: few; d_call: -; v_call: TRBV30; j_call: TRBJ1-6; cdr3_aa: CAWRGQGGASNSPLHF; cdr3_nt: TGTGCCTGGAGAGGTCAGGGCGGGGCATCCAATTCACCCCTCCACTTT
clone_size: -; d_call: -; v_call: TRBV5-4; j_call: TRBJ2-5; cdr3_aa: CASSPLEGTLETQYF; cdr3_nt: TGTGCCAGCAGCCCCCTGGAGGGGACCCTAGAGACCCAGTACTTC
clone_size: -; d_call: TRBD2; v_call: TRBV14; j_call: TRBJ2-1; cdr3_aa: CASSPRSGRVHNEQFF; cdr3_nt: TGTGCCAGCAGCCCTAGAAGCGGGAGAGTCCACAATGAGCAGTTCTTC
clone_size: -; d_call: TRBD1; v_call: TRBV18; j_call: TRBJ1-1; cdr3_aa: CASSPRQGEAFF; cdr3_nt: TGTGCCAGCTCACCACGACAGGGAGAAGCTTTCTTT
clone_size: -; d_call: -; v_call: TRBV28; j_call: TRBJ1-5; cdr3_aa: CASTPPRDGGQPQHF; cdr3_nt: TGTGCCAGCACCCCTCCCCGGGACGGAGGGCAGCCCCAGCATTTT
clone_size: -; d_call: TRBD1; v_call: TRBV29-1; j_call: TRBJ2-2; cdr3_aa: CSVQGTGNTGELFF; cdr3_nt: TGCAGCGTTCAAGGGACAGGGAACACCGGGGAGCTGTTTTTT
clone_size: -; d_call: -; v_call: TRBV3-1/TRBV3-2; j_call: TRBJ1-1; cdr3_aa: CASSGGTGGTEAFF; cdr3_nt: TGTGCCAGCAGCGGCGGTACGGGGGGCACTGAAGCTTTCTTT